The 9 T cell receptor beta chains given below trace back to one sample, sequenced in a study of beta chain features in type 1 diabetes. Broader study findings: A moderate, significant TCRB CDR3 shortening appeared in type 1 diabetes across four CD4+ subsets.

These receptors have no known antigen. Every bit of the isolated RNA underwent reverse transcription, so sequencing read expressed TCRB transcripts. The table came from immunoSEQ multiplex PCR; TCRdb's copy has only in-frame clones and leaves some out. The sample yields approximately 280,000 clones, 14% to 15% seen once. What was sequenced was naive CD4+ T cells from blood. These receptor sequences come from a man younger than 35 with type 1 diabetes.

This chain uses TRBV10-3 with TRBJ2-7; the match to TRBD1 covers 7 bases. The CDR3 runs 13 residues. Per germline, CDR1 ENHRY and CDR2 SYGVKD. Trimming at V came to 6 bases and at J to 1 base, leaving 3 bases not matched to a gene. The CDR3 sequence is CAISGTDSYEQYF. The CDR3, as DNA: TGTGCCATCAGCGGGACAGATTCCTACGAGCAGTACTTC.

This clone occurred a few times. The chain carries TRBV5-6 and TRBJ2-1; tentative D call: TRBD1 (6 bases). Trimming shortened V by 7 bases and J by 1 base, and 12 bases separated the two germline ends. The CDR3 has 14 residues. Looked up from germline, CDR1 is SGHDT and CDR2 is YYEEEE. This CDR3 is CASLPRGSYNEQFF. CDR3 in DNA: TGTGCCAGCCTACCCAGGGGTTCCTACAATGAGCAGTTCTTC.

This clone has a handful of counts. The rearrangement joins TRBV11-3 to TRBJ1-2; 10 bases agree with TRBD1. In germline, CDR1 is SGHNT, CDR2 YENEEA. The V segment lost 5 bases and the J segment 6 bases; nucleotides outside the gene matches: 0. The CDR3 totals 12 residues. The CDR3, as DNA: TGTGCCAGCAGCGACAGGGGGCATGGCTACACCTTC. Amino acid sequence: CASSDRGHGYTF.

The V and J genes are TRBV10-2 and TRBJ2-1, with TRBD2 matching over 9 bases. This CDR3 spans 17 amino acids. V lost 4 bases, J lost 8 bases, and 15 bases stayed unmatched. Germline V lookup: CDR1 WSHSY, CDR2 SAAADI. CDR3: CASSGLLGSGSTDEQFF. For the CDR3, the DNA is TGCGCCAGCAGTGGTTTGTTGGGTAGCGGGAGTACGGATGAGCAGTTCTTC.

This clone was counted a few times. V and J are TRBV6-6 and TRBJ2-1, with D tentatively TRBD2 (6 bases). V was shortened by 2 bases and J by 2 bases, with 7 bases between the two germline ends. Germline CDR1 is MNHNY and CDR2 is SVGAGI (reference sequence). This CDR3 is 14 amino acids long. CDR3 sequence reads: CASSYAGTYNEQFF. CDR3 bases: TGTGCCAGCAGTTACGCGGGGACCTACAATGAGCAGTTCTTC.

This chain joins TRBV7-9 and TRBJ2-2; TRBD1 matches 8 bases. The CDR3 is 14 residues long. With V trimmed by 4 bases and J by 5 bases, 3 bases remained unmatched. Germline CDR1 reads SEHNR; CDR2 reads FQNEAQ (reference sequence). The CDR3 DNA reads as TGTGCCAGCAGCTCGACAGGGGATACCGGGGAGCTGTTTTTT. Encoded protein: CASSSTGDTGELFF.

This clone was seen a few times. The J gene is TRBJ1-1, the V gene TRBV23-1; tentatively, D is TRBD1 (6 bases). TRBV23-1 is assigned to the ORF class and has an uncertain function. The CDR3 is 15 residues long. V lost 6 bases, J lost 4 bases, and 18 bases lay in between. In DNA form, the CDR3 reads TGCGCCAGCAGAACCAACGGGCAGGGGCGCACTGAAGCTTTCTTT. This sequence encodes CASRTNGQGRTEAFF.

V is TRBV2 and J is TRBJ1-6, with a tentative D call TRBD1 (5 bases). The germline V and J ends were trimmed by 5 bases and 1 base, with 9 bases remaining between them. CDR1 SNHLY and CDR2 FYNNEI come from the germline V gene. The CDR3 spans 15 residues. CDR3 in amino acids: CASSTRDSYNSPLHF. CDR3 nucleotides: TGTGCCAGCAGTACCAGGGATTCCTATAATTCACCCCTCCACTTT.

V is TRBV28 and J is TRBJ2-3; perhaps TRBD2 as D (5 bases). Trimming shortened V by 6 bases and J by 6 bases, and 19 bases separated the two germline ends. The CDR3 is 15 residues long. The germline gives CDR1 MDHEN, CDR2 SYDVKM. CDR3 sequence (DNA): TGTGCCAGCAGGGCCCCCGGGAAGTCGGGCGATACGCAGTATTTT. Amino acids: CASRAPGKSGDTQYF.